This TCR beta chain is from a study of radiotherapy plus CTLA-4 blockade in lung cancer. Findings and limits, study-wide: Following radiotherapy plus ipilimumab, tumor-derived TCR clones expanded in the blood.

This clone came up a few times. Its target is unknown. Produced via immunoSEQ multiplex PCR; TCRdb's table is partial and in-frame only. The profile covers tens of thousands of clones, with 79% appearing a single time and 10% taken by the ten largest. Those patients who had chemo-refractory metastatic non-small-cell lung cancer were given focal radiation along with CTLA-4 blockade through ipilimumab. This CDR3 comprises 16 residues. Germline V gene lookup returns CDR1 SGHVS and CDR2 FQNEAQ. The ends lost 6 bases at V and 0 bases at J; junction bases unmatched: 6. This sequence originates from a human donor with non-small cell lung cancer who had a complete response to radiotherapy plus ipilimumab. V is TRBV7-8 and J is TRBJ2-2; TRBD1 aligns across 8 bases. The sequences come from peripheral blood, collected from a patient treated with radiotherapy plus ipilimumab. The CDR3 reads CASRLRTGTNTGELFF. The CDR3 bases are TGTGCCAGCAGATTAAGGACAGGGACGAACACCGGGGAGCTGTTTTTT.